The 7 T cell receptor beta chains presented below share a single source sample, sequenced in a study of T cell changes during pregnancy in multiple sclerosis. The table came from immunoSEQ multiplex PCR; TCRdb's copy has only in-frame clones and leaves some out. The data hold tens of thousands of clones, with around 93% observed a single time. Sequencing used peripheral blood, obtained before pregnancy. These receptors originate from a female donor with multiple sclerosis, enrolled in a pregnancy study.

The rearrangement uses TRBV5-1 and TRBJ2-7, with D uncertain. Germline V gene sequence: CDR1 SGHRS, CDR2 YFSETQ. This CDR3 has 13 amino acids. V lost 4 bases, J lost 2 bases, and 10 bases lay in between. The CDR3 loop reads CASSLTNTYEQYF. The CDR3 bases are TGCGCCAGCAGCCTAACTAACACCTACGAGCAGTACTTC.

The rearrangement links TRBV7-9 to TRBJ2-7; D not certain. The germline V gene has CDR1 SEHNR and CDR2 FQNEAQ (reference sequence). Trimming left V 5 bases short and J 0 bases short, with 11 bases between. The CDR3 has 14 residues. CDR3 nucleotide sequence: TGTGCCAGCAGCCCCGTAGCTAGCTCCTACGAGCAGTACTTC. As protein: CASSPVASSYEQYF.

V and J are TRBV5-1 and TRBJ1-6, with D hard to call. Germline V gene data show CDR1 as SGHRS and CDR2 as YFSETQ. Trimming took 4 bases from V and 7 from J, leaving 15 bases between them. This CDR3 region has 15 residues. CDR3 in amino acids: CASSPGGFRNSPLHF. In nucleotides, the CDR3 is TGCGCCAGCAGCCCTGGCGGGTTTCGGAATTCACCCCTCCACTTT.

The chain has TRBV5-1 and TRBJ2-2; possibly TRBD1 for D (5 bases). The CDR3 length is 15 residues. Trimming took 6 bases from V and 7 from J, leaving 19 bases between them. Germline CDR1 is SGHRS and CDR2 is YFSETQ. The CDR3 nucleotides read TGCGCCAGCACCAGGTCTGGCAGGGAAAACGGGGAGCTGTTTTTT. Translation: CASTRSGRENGELFF.

This rearrangement joins TRBV10-3 to TRBJ1-1; 11 bases match TRBD1. The CDR3 length is 15 residues. Germline CDR1 and CDR2: ENHRY and SYGVKD. Losses at the gene ends were 5 bases for V and 4 bases for J; bases not matched to a gene: 6. CDR3 amino acids: CAISPDRGRSTEAFF. CDR3 coding DNA: TGTGCCATCAGTCCGGACAGGGGGCGGAGCACTGAAGCTTTCTTT.

The chain employs TRBV18 and TRBJ2-5, with D possibly being TRBD1 (5 bases). The CDR3 is made up of 13 amino acids. The V end lost 3 bases, the J end lost 5 bases, and 10 bases lay between the germline ends. Germline loops: CDR1 KGHSH, CDR2 LQKENI. The CDR3 bases are TGTGCCAGCTCACCCAGGGTCTGGGAGACCCAGTACTTC. Amino acids: CASSPRVWETQYF.

The gene calls are TRBV7-3 and TRBJ2-5, with D tentatively TRBD2 (5 bases). V lost 1 base, J lost 5 bases, and 8 bases lay in between. Looked up from germline, CDR1 is SGHTA and CDR2 is FQGTGA. There are 13 residues in the CDR3. As DNA, the CDR3 is TGTGCCAGCAGCTTAATAGCGTCGGAGACCCAGTACTTC. This sequence encodes CASSLIASETQYF.